This entry lists 23 T cell receptor beta chains sequenced from one sample in a study of a mutant IDH1 vaccine in newly diagnosed glioma. Data came from immunoSEQ multiplex PCR; TCRdb stores just in-frame clones and leaves some out. Counted here are roughly 54,000 clones, over 70% occurring once; the ten biggest clones make up about 3.2%. Time point here: week 5, during vaccination. Vaccination comprised doses that each held 300 ug of mutant IDH1 20-mer peptide, plus topical imiquimod. Antigens for these TCRs are unknown. The source material was PBMCs, sampled from a glioma patient whose treatment included an IDH1 peptide vaccine. These receptors were collected from a man aged 30 to 45 with glioma.

The chain recombines TRBV11-2 with TRBJ1-6; D is perhaps TRBD1 (5 bases). The V and J ends lost 2 bases and 9 bases respectively, with 20 bases between them. This CDR3 spans 17 amino acids. Germline CDR1 SGHAT, CDR2 FQNNGV. This CDR3 is CASSLKGGGGKGSPLHF. Here the CDR3 DNA reads TGTGCCAGCAGCTTAAAGGGCGGCGGGGGGAAGGGTTCACCCCTCCACTTT. Filled out from reference TRBV11-2 and TRBJ1-6, the complete variable domain reads EAGVAQSPRYKIIEKRQSVAFWCNPISGHATLYWYQQILGQGPKLLIQFQNNGVVDDSQLPKDRFSAERLKGVDSTLKIQPAKLEDSAVYLCASSLKGGGGKGSPLHFGNGTRLTVT.

The genes are TRBV11-2 and TRBJ2-7; 10 bases align to TRBD1. Germline lookup yields CDR1 SGHAT and CDR2 FQNNGV. The CDR3 totals 17 residues. The J segment lost 0 bases and the V segment lost 1 base, leaving 6 bases of the junction unmatched. The chain's CDR3 is CASSLGTGGVFSYEQYF. The DNA for the CDR3 is TGTGCCAGCAGCTTAGGGACAGGGGGAGTATTCTCCTACGAGCAGTACTTC. The whole variable domain, filled in from reference TRBV11-2 and TRBJ2-7, reads EAGVAQSPRYKIIEKRQSVAFWCNPISGHATLYWYQQILGQGPKLLIQFQNNGVVDDSQLPKDRFSAERLKGVDSTLKIQPAKLEDSAVYLCASSLGTGGVFSYEQYFGPGTRLTVT.

V gene TRBV19 combines with J gene TRBJ2-1; 10 bases map to TRBD2. The germline V gene encodes CDR1 LNHDA and CDR2 SQIVND (reference sequence). This CDR3 comprises 15 residues. Losses at the gene ends were 3 bases for V and 8 bases for J; bases not matched to a gene: 7. CDR3 nucleotide sequence: TGTGCCAGTAGTATTTGGGCTAGCGGGGGTCATGAGCAGTTCTTC. Translating gives CASSIWASGGHEQFF. The full variable domain, completed using reference TRBV19 and TRBJ2-1, is DGGITQSPKYLFRKEGQNVTLSCEQNLNHDAMYWYRQDPGQGLRLIYYSQIVNDFQKGDIAEGYSVSREKKESFPLTVTSAQKNPTAFYLCASSIWASGGHEQFFGPGTRLTVL.

This chain links TRBV5-1 with TRBJ2-5, with TRBD1 as a possible D gene (5 bases). The CDR3 loop spans 16 amino acids. The ends were cut back, 0 bases at V and 3 bases at J, with 15 bases in the middle. From germline, CDR1 is SGHRS and CDR2 YFSETQ. For the CDR3, the DNA is TGCGCCAGCAGCTTGGGTGGGGCCGGTTTCAAAGAGACCCAGTACTTC. This translates into CASSLGGAGFKETQYF.

The chain employs TRBV27 and TRBJ2-1; either TRBD1 or TRBD2 may supply D (5 bases each). V shed 2 bases and J shed 3 bases, with 11 bases lying between them. This CDR3 is built from 15 residues. The germline V gene has CDR1 MNHEY and CDR2 SMNVEV (reference sequence). The CDR3 loop is CASSLGTSFYNEQFF. The DNA of the CDR3 is TGTGCCAGCAGTTTAGGGACGTCTTTCTACAATGAGCAGTTCTTC.

The chain combines TRBV5-1 with TRBJ2-3; D is unresolved. Per the germline V gene, CDR1 is SGHRS and CDR2 is YFSETQ. The V and J ends lost 4 bases and 0 bases respectively, with 9 bases between them. This CDR3 is built from 14 residues. CDR3 residues: CASSQPDSTDTQYF. The CDR3 region has the DNA TGCGCCAGCAGCCAGCCGGACAGCACAGATACGCAGTATTTT.

The table lists this clone with a count of one. The V and J genes are TRBV5-1 and TRBJ2-1, with TRBD1 identical over 10 bases. Losses at the gene ends were 3 bases for V and 9 bases for J; bases not matched to a gene: 6. The CDR3 has 14 residues. Germline V gene data show CDR1 as SGHRS and CDR2 as YFSETQ. The CDR3 DNA reads TGCGCCAGCAGCTCCGACAGGGGGCGGGGTGAGCAGTTCTTC. Its protein product is CASSSDRGRGEQFF.

V usage is TRBV18 and J usage is TRBJ2-2; D call uncertain. CDR1 and CDR2 from the germline V gene are KGHSH and LQKENI. Trimming took 0 bases from V and 6 from J, leaving 17 bases between them. This CDR3 comprises 17 residues. The CDR3 reads CASSPPEFTFSAGELFF. In DNA form, the CDR3 reads TGTGCCAGCTCACCACCGGAATTTACCTTCTCGGCCGGGGAGCTGTTTTTT.

The chain carries TRBV5-1 and TRBJ1-3; D gene unclear. Between the trimmed V and J ends, which lost 6 bases and 4 bases, there was a span of 23 bases. CDR3 length: 17 amino acids. In germline, CDR1 is SGHRS, CDR2 YFSETQ. CDR3 protein: CASKAANELNLGNTIYF. The CDR3 nucleotides are TGCGCCAGCAAGGCAGCCAACGAGCTAAACCTCGGAAACACCATATATTTT.

The chain couples TRBV29-1 to TRBJ2-5; TRBD2 agrees at 11 bases. Germline V gene data show CDR1 as SQVTM and CDR2 as ANQGSEA. The CDR3 is 17 amino acids. Here the CDR3 reads CRTIAGGAVRSQETQYF. The CDR3 DNA sequence: TGCAGAACCATAGCGGGGGGGGCCGTCCGGAGCCAAGAGACCCAGTACTTC.

The V gene is TRBV7-2, the J gene TRBJ2-3, with D possibly matching TRBD2 (5 bases). The V gene lost 5 bases and the J gene lost 6 bases, with 9 bases spanning the gap. The CDR3 is made up of 12 amino acids. The germline V gene has CDR1 SGHTA and CDR2 FQGNSA. CDR3: CASSDYVDTQYF. The CDR3 DNA follows: TGTGCCAGCAGCGACTACGTGGATACGCAGTATTTT.

J is TRBJ1-3 and V is TRBV18; no reliable D call. CDR1 and CDR2 from the germline V gene are KGHSH and LQKENI. The length of the CDR3 is 17 residues. Trimming cost V 2 bases and J 5 bases, with 19 bases left between them. In nucleotides, the CDR3 is TGTGCCAGCTCACCAGGTGGAAGGTTGCTTCCTCGAAACACCATATATTTT. Residues: CASSPGGRLLPRNTIYF.

This chain links TRBV25-1 with TRBJ2-1; D is ambiguous. The germline CDR1 and CDR2 sequences are MGHDK and SYGVNS. V gave up 4 bases and J gave up 0 bases, with 10 bases separating them. The CDR3 is 15 amino acids. Written as DNA, the CDR3 is TGTGCCAGCAGTGGTTCGGATTACTCCTACAATGAGCAGTTCTTC. Translation: CASSGSDYSYNEQFF.

The gene calls are TRBV9 and TRBJ2-1; no firm D call. The germline V and J ends were trimmed by 2 bases and 0 bases, with 9 bases remaining between them. This CDR3 is built from 15 residues. Looked up from germline, CDR1 is SGDLS and CDR2 is YYNGEE. CDR3 region: CASSVDQSSYNEQFF. CDR3 DNA: TGTGCCAGCAGCGTCGATCAGAGCTCCTACAATGAGCAGTTCTTC.

The chain has TRBV4-1 and TRBJ2-4; D is tentatively TRBD1 or TRBD2 (6 bases each). Trimming stripped 2 bases from V and 3 bases from J, with 11 bases between. This CDR3 is built from 15 residues. Germline CDR1 MGHRA, CDR2 YSYEKL. CDR3 sequence reads: CASSQIGGLKNIQYF. CDR3 nucleotides: TGCGCCAGCAGCCAAATTGGGGGGCTCAAAAACATTCAGTACTTC.

With regard to this clone: The same CDR3 is also encoded by other DNA sequences in this sample. The rearrangement joins TRBV13 to TRBJ1-1, with D possibly matching TRBD1 (5 bases). Germline V gene data show CDR1 as PRHDT and CDR2 as FYEKMQ (reference sequence). V lost 3 bases to trimming and J lost 5 bases, with 19 bases between them. The CDR3 consists of 16 residues. CDR3 DNA: TGTGCCAGCAGCTTGGAGGGTGCCAGGGCCTATACTGAAGCTTTCTTT. Translating gives CASSLEGARAYTEAFF.

The chain carries TRBV7-2 and TRBJ1-5, with D possibly matching TRBD1 (5 bases). CDR1 is SGHTA and CDR2 is FQGNSA in the germline V gene. This CDR3 contains 18 residues. The V end was cut by 7 bases, the J end by 3 bases, with 25 bases between. The chain's CDR3 is CASTQPPGPLGANQPQHF. The CDR3 region has the DNA TGTGCCAGCACCCAACCCCCGGGACCCCTCGGGGCCAATCAGCCCCAGCATTTT.

The sample holds one count of this clone. This rearrangement joins TRBV12-5 to TRBJ2-6, with D unclear. Germline V CDR1 and CDR2: LGHNT, FRNRAP. CDR3 length: 13 amino acids. Trimming shortened V by 6 bases and J by 1 base, and 4 bases separated the two germline ends. CDR3 DNA: TGTGCTAGTGGCTTTTCTGGGGCCAACGTCCTGACTTTC. This encodes CASGFSGANVLTF.

The V and J genes are TRBV6-6 and TRBJ1-2; 8 nucleotides match TRBD1. The trim removed 5 bases at V and 8 bases at J, leaving 4 bases unmatched. The CDR3 is 12 residues long. The germline V gene encodes CDR1 MNHNY and CDR2 SVGAGI (reference sequence). The CDR3 loop reads CASSGQGGGYTF. CDR3 nucleotides: TGTGCCAGCAGTGGACAGGGCGGAGGCTACACCTTC.

The chain carries TRBV28 and TRBJ1-6, with TRBD1 identical over 12 bases. Germline V gene lookup returns CDR1 MDHEN and CDR2 SYDVKM. V shed 7 bases, J shed 4 bases, and the junction held 14 bases outside the gene matches. The CDR3 consists of 19 residues. The CDR3 nucleotides read TGTGCCAGCAAGTTCACCGGGACAGGGGGCGCGGGGTATAATTCACCCCTCCACTTT. Translated: CASKFTGTGGAGYNSPLHF. The entire variable domain, with the rest obtained from reference TRBV28 and TRBJ1-6, is as follows: DVKVTQSSRYLVKRTGEKVFLECVQDMDHENMFWYRQDPGLGLRLIYFSYDVKMKEKGDIPEGYSVSREKKERFSLILESASTNQTSMYLCASKFTGTGGAGYNSPLHFGNGTRLTVT.

CDR3 sequence reads: CASSVVEDLSPCFPVGIRRETQYF. The CDR3 DNA reads as TGTGCCAGCAGCGTAGTAGAGGACCTCAGTCCCTGTTTTCCAGTGGGTATTCGTCGAGAGACCCAGTACTTC. V and J are TRBV9 and TRBJ2-5; D gene uncertain. The CDR3 contains 24 residues. The ends were cut back, 0 bases at V and 4 bases at J, with 40 bases in the middle. Germline CDR1 SGDLS, CDR2 YYNGEE.

The V call is TRBV18, the J call TRBJ1-3; no clear D gene. The CDR3 length is 16 residues. The germline gives CDR1 KGHSH, CDR2 LQKENI. Trimming took off 0 bases at V and 0 bases at J, with 9 bases between the two ends. The CDR3 is CASSPPFKSSGNTIYF. The DNA of the CDR3 is TGTGCCAGCTCACCACCGTTCAAGAGCTCTGGAAACACCATATATTTT.

This rearrangement joins TRBV9 to TRBJ2-2; D is ambiguous. The germline CDR1 and CDR2 sequences are SGDLS and YYNGEE. The CDR3 consists of 15 residues. Trimming pared 4 bases from V and 4 bases from J, leaving 14 bases between. The CDR3 reads CASSPSGKSTGELFF. The CDR3 coding sequence is TGTGCCAGCAGCCCGTCCGGTAAATCCACCGGGGAGCTGTTTTTT.